This T cell receptor beta chain is from a study of identical twins (dated by TCRdb to about 2016). Some background on the complete study: To test whether fetal clonotypes persist, this study deep-sequenced TCR alpha and beta repertoires from monozygotic twins, from unrelated adults of various ages, and from cord blood. Replicate twin experiments were performed at different times using different library preparation protocols to rule out contamination. Results the study describes overall, beyond this receptor: Invariant T cells such as MAIT and iNKT could partly confound zero-insertion analyses, though diverse VJ usage argued against this for most clonotypes. Fewer insertions were carried by abundant cord blood beta clonotypes; a weaker similar trend was observed in young adult naive repertoires, while no such trend was observed in memory repertoires. Out-of-frame TCR alpha sharing in monozygotic twins was systematically underestimated by recombination models, whereas sharing between unrelated individuals was in agreement with the recombination models. Excess twin sharing in beta out-of-frame sequences was weaker because fewer shared sequences lowered the signal-to-noise ratio. Compared with coincidental sharing between unrelated individuals, an excess of low generation-probability sequences was observed among out-of-frame TCR alpha sequences shared between twins. Because the same donors could not be followed over many years, conclusions were based on cross-sectional statistical analysis.

The CDR3 holds 13 amino acids from the cysteine to the phenylalanine. CDR3 DNA only is kept here, 39 bases in frame from base 1. From a lookup of the germline V gene, CDR1 and CDR2 are SGHDT and YYEEEE. Trimmed from V: 5 bases; trimmed from J: 4 bases; junction bases lacking a gene match: 3. The protocol used for the library was 5' RACE. Sequenced using an Illumina HiSeq 2000. A universal primer binding site was introduced by template switching, and a unique molecular identifier was present in the final cDNA, enabling accurate counting of TCR cDNA molecules. Specific primers in the conserved constant-segment region were used to synthesize first-strand cDNA for the TCR alpha and beta chains. To control for contamination, each cDNA library was double barcoded with a SMART-Mk sample barcode plus Illumina barcodes. TruSeq adapter sequences, together with Illumina sample barcodes, were added in two successive PCR steps. The TCR alpha and beta cDNA libraries were sequenced on the Illumina HiSeq platform using custom primers. The authors' analysis ran thus. MiGEC processed the raw reads to extract unique molecular identifiers, while MiXCR was used to determine the CDR3 positions. Recombination models were inferred per individual with the repgenHMM and IGoR tools using an EM algorithm. Shared clonotype analysis was performed with the tcR package in R, normalizing sharing by the product of cloneset sizes. Out-of-frame nonproductive sequences were analyzed to study raw recombination free of thymic and clonal selection effects. TCRdb reprocessed the public reads (quality trimming at Q25 with fastp, clone calling with MiXCR) and kept in-frame beta chains. Every distinct CDR3 protein forms one entry, paired with its most common genes and DNA. The authors' filters were not applied to this entry. This sample holds more than 250,000 distinct CDR3 sequences; about 8% were observed only once. The ten largest account for roughly 2.1% of the sample.

This clonotype was counted at least ten times. Its antigen specificity is not known. Base quality data are lacking; no much larger clone is found one base away. Every donor in the study was a healthy Caucasian. The twin cohort comprised three pairs of female monozygotic twins, all aged about 18 to 29 years. Miltenyi CD45RO+ enrichment and human naive T-cell isolation kits were used to isolate memory (CD45RO+) and naive T cells from PBMC. These data also formed part of another study, on yellow fever vaccine responses in identical twins. That second report states: According to the authors, the vaccine-induced T cell response in identical twins seemed to be partly convergent and partly specific to each individual. The study precisely tracked vaccine-responding T cell clones in identical twins.

The origin of this receptor is a woman between 18 and 29 years old in good health. This receptor chain uses TRBV5-6 and TRBJ1-1; 9 bases in the middle match TRBD1. Sequencing was done on a sample of memory (CD45RO+) T cells sorted from blood. Per the publication, the cell subset or site label means: CD45RO+ enriched T cells. The nucleotide sequence is given as TGTGCCAGCAGACTGACAGGGGGCACTGAAGCTTTCTTT. Translation gives CASRLTGGTEAFF.